The entry that follows covers one TCR beta chain sequence. The sample belongs to a study of control samples from healthy donors and cancer patients. Assay used: immunoSEQ multiplex PCR; TCRdb lists only in-frame clones, some missing. There are 110,000 to 150,000 clones in the sample; 80% to 95% occur only once, and over 9% lies in the top ten. The source material was blood. The TCR comes from a man in his thirties or forties in good health.

Written as DNA, the CDR3 is TGTGCCAGCAGTTTTGGTGGGGGAGGCTACACCTTC. Translated, it gives CASSFGGGGYTF. This chain connects TRBV28 to TRBJ1-2, with D perhaps matching TRBD1 (5 bases). V was trimmed by 3 bases and J by 8 bases, leaving 10 bases between them. Germline-derived CDR1 and CDR2 are MDHEN and SYDVKM. The CDR3 totals 12 residues.